A selection of T cell receptor beta chains follows, all from one sample in a study of blood T cell repertoires in COVID-19. The assay was immunoSEQ multiplex PCR, and TCRdb's table has in-frame clones only and misses some. The sample consists of 110,000 to 150,000 clones, about 89% of them appearing once. Sequenced sample: PBMCs or T cells enriched from blood (not recorded which). The receptor source for this set is a man in his sixties who had recovered from COVID-19. CDR3s include the opening cysteine and the closing phenylalanine or tryptophan. D genes are given only for firm matches. The size field is filled for only some rows; it gives once, few, many or a size class.

d_gene: TRBD2
j_gene: TRBJ2-1
v_gene: TRBV7-9
abundance: .
CDR3aa: CASSFGGGMDEQFF
CDR3nt: TGTGCCAGCAGCTTTGGCGGGGGGATGGATGAGCAGTTCTTC

d_gene: TRBD1
j_gene: TRBJ2-1
v_gene: TRBV5-1
abundance: .
CDR3aa: CASSLRTGYDNEQFF
CDR3nt: TGCGCCAGCAGCTTGCGGACAGGGTACGACAATGAGCAGTTCTTC

d_gene: .
j_gene: TRBJ2-1
v_gene: TRBV19
abundance: .
CDR3aa: CASSIEDPSYNEQFF
CDR3nt: TGTGCCAGTAGTATTGAGGATCCCTCCTACAATGAGCAGTTCTTC

d_gene: TRBD1
j_gene: TRBJ1-5
v_gene: TRBV28
abundance: .
CDR3aa: CALSSGQGRLKEPQHF
CDR3nt: TGTGCCCTAAGCTCTGGACAGGGGAGGCTTAAGGAGCCCCAGCATTTT

d_gene: TRBD1
j_gene: TRBJ2-2
v_gene: TRBV7-9
abundance: .
CDR3aa: CASSAGQGNTGELFF
CDR3nt: TGTGCCAGCAGCGCGGGACAGGGGAACACCGGGGAGCTGTTTTTT

d_gene: .
j_gene: TRBJ2-5
v_gene: TRBV3-1/TRBV3-2
abundance: .
CDR3aa: CASSQEQFSGQGQYF
CDR3nt: TGTGCCAGCAGCCAAGAGCAGTTCAGCGGGCAGGGTCAGTACTTC

d_gene: .
j_gene: TRBJ1-4
v_gene: TRBV28
abundance: .
CDR3aa: CASSLAGYATNEKLFF
CDR3nt: TGTGCCAGCAGTTTAGCGGGCTATGCAACTAATGAAAAACTGTTTTTT

d_gene: TRBD1
j_gene: TRBJ2-1
v_gene: TRBV15
abundance: .
CDR3aa: CATSSDRALRDEQFF
CDR3nt: TGTGCCACCAGTTCCGACAGGGCCCTACGAGATGAGCAGTTCTTC

d_gene: .
j_gene: TRBJ1-2
v_gene: TRBV7-3
abundance: .
CDR3aa: CASSLGQGAGYTF
CDR3nt: TGTGCCAGCAGCTTAGGTCAAGGGGCTGGCTACACCTTC

d_gene: .
j_gene: TRBJ2-2
v_gene: TRBV28
abundance: .
CDR3aa: CASSPSANTGELFF
CDR3nt: TGTGCCAGCAGTCCTAGCGCGAACACCGGGGAGCTGTTTTTT

d_gene: TRBD1
j_gene: TRBJ1-2
v_gene: TRBV5-4
abundance: .
CDR3aa: CASSPYRGSYGYTF
CDR3nt: TGTGCCAGCAGCCCGTACAGGGGTAGCTATGGCTACACCTTC

d_gene: .
j_gene: TRBJ2-1
v_gene: TRBV9
abundance: once
CDR3aa: CASSVDLANEQFF
CDR3nt: TGTGCCAGCAGCGTAGATCTGGCCAATGAGCAGTTCTTC

d_gene: .
j_gene: TRBJ1-1
v_gene: TRBV7-8
abundance: .
CDR3aa: CASISGSRAFF
CDR3nt: TGTGCCAGCATCTCGGGGTCTAGAGCTTTCTTT

d_gene: .
j_gene: TRBJ2-6
v_gene: TRBV6-5
abundance: .
CDR3aa: CASSPQWANVLTF
CDR3nt: TGTGCCAGCAGCCCCCAGTGGGCCAACGTCCTGACTTTC

d_gene: TRBD1
j_gene: TRBJ2-7
v_gene: TRBV6-5
abundance: .
CDR3aa: CASSQGASEQYF
CDR3nt: TGTGCCAGCAGCCAGGGGGCAAGCGAGCAGTACTTC

d_gene: .
j_gene: TRBJ1-1
v_gene: TRBV4-1
abundance: .
CDR3aa: CASSQRQVGNTEAFF
CDR3nt: TGCGCCAGCAGCCAAAGACAGGTAGGAAACACTGAAGCTTTCTTT

d_gene: .
j_gene: TRBJ2-7
v_gene: TRBV5-5
abundance: .
CDR3aa: CASSLLPTLGEQYF
CDR3nt: TGTGCCAGCAGCCTCCTCCCTACCCTCGGCGAGCAGTACTTC

d_gene: .
j_gene: TRBJ1-1
v_gene: TRBV4-1
abundance: .
CDR3aa: CASSHSQPGTQAFF
CDR3nt: TGCGCCAGCAGCCACTCCCAACCGGGGACACAAGCTTTCTTT

d_gene: TRBD2
j_gene: TRBJ2-7
v_gene: TRBV7-9
abundance: .
CDR3aa: CASRDLREGVWEQYF
CDR3nt: TGTGCCAGCAGGGACTTAAGGGAGGGAGTGTGGGAGCAGTACTTC

d_gene: TRBD2
j_gene: TRBJ2-7
v_gene: TRBV7-2
abundance: .
CDR3aa: CASSLTAGGPGEQYF
CDR3nt: TGTGCCAGCAGCTTAACCGCGGGAGGGCCAGGGGAGCAGTACTTC

d_gene: .
j_gene: TRBJ2-1
v_gene: TRBV7-9
abundance: .
CDR3aa: CASSRNRGGNEQFF
CDR3nt: TGTGCCAGCAGCCGAAACAGGGGGGGCAATGAGCAGTTCTTC

d_gene: .
j_gene: TRBJ2-7
v_gene: TRBV20-1
abundance: .
CDR3aa: CSASTSRTYEQYF
CDR3nt: TGCAGTGCTAGTACTAGCCGAACCTACGAGCAGTACTTC

d_gene: .
j_gene: TRBJ1-1
v_gene: TRBV6-6
abundance: .
CDR3aa: CASRSGSTEAFF
CDR3nt: TGTGCCAGCAGGTCAGGCAGCACTGAAGCTTTCTTT

d_gene: .
j_gene: TRBJ2-7
v_gene: TRBV5-6
abundance: .
CDR3aa: CASSVTGNEQYF
CDR3nt: TGTGCCAGCAGCGTCACAGGAAACGAGCAGTACTTC

d_gene: .
j_gene: TRBJ2-1
v_gene: TRBV19
abundance: .
CDR3aa: CASSIGNNNEQFF
CDR3nt: TGTGCCAGTAGTATTGGCAACAACAATGAGCAGTTCTTC

d_gene: .
j_gene: TRBJ2-7
v_gene: TRBV5-1
abundance: .
CDR3aa: CASSPDRPRGEQYF
CDR3nt: TGCGCCAGCAGCCCGGACAGACCTCGAGGGGAGCAGTACTTC

d_gene: TRBD1
j_gene: TRBJ1-2
v_gene: TRBV2
abundance: .
CDR3aa: CASSEHGTGITF
CDR3nt: TGTGCCAGCAGTGAGCACGGGACAGGAATCACCTTC

d_gene: TRBD2
j_gene: TRBJ2-3
v_gene: TRBV19
abundance: .
CDR3aa: CASSIVGGGTDTQYF
CDR3nt: TGTGCCAGTAGTATAGTTGGGGGGGGGACAGATACGCAGTATTTT

d_gene: TRBD1
j_gene: TRBJ1-1
v_gene: TRBV19
abundance: .
CDR3aa: CASMGTGRTEAFF
CDR3nt: TGTGCCAGTATGGGGACAGGGAGAACTGAAGCTTTCTTT

d_gene: TRBD1
j_gene: TRBJ1-4
v_gene: TRBV20-1
abundance: .
CDR3aa: CSASRDSTTNEKLFF
CDR3nt: TGCAGTGCTAGTCGGGACAGCACAACTAATGAAAAACTGTTTTTT

d_gene: TRBD1
j_gene: TRBJ2-3
v_gene: TRBV9
abundance: .
CDR3aa: CASSVAGQGGTDTQYF
CDR3nt: TGTGCCAGCAGCGTAGCGGGACAGGGGGGCACAGATACGCAGTATTTT

d_gene: TRBD1
j_gene: TRBJ2-1
v_gene: TRBV7-6
abundance: .
CDR3aa: CASSLRQGVYEQFF
CDR3nt: TGTGCCAGCAGCTTACGACAGGGGGTCTATGAGCAGTTCTTC

d_gene: .
j_gene: TRBJ1-1
v_gene: TRBV5-6
abundance: .
CDR3aa: CASSFSTEAFF
CDR3nt: TGTGCCAGCAGCTTTAGCACTGAAGCTTTCTTT

d_gene: TRBD1
j_gene: TRBJ1-1
v_gene: TRBV4-1
abundance: .
CDR3aa: CASSPFAGQALPEAFF
CDR3nt: TGCGCCAGCAGCCCCTTCGCGGGACAGGCACTCCCTGAAGCTTTCTTT

d_gene: .
j_gene: TRBJ2-7
v_gene: TRBV7-3
abundance: .
CDR3aa: CASSSTRRSEQYF
CDR3nt: TGTGCCAGCAGCTCGACTAGGCGGAGCGAGCAGTACTTC

d_gene: TRBD2
j_gene: TRBJ2-3
v_gene: TRBV2
abundance: .
CDR3aa: CASSDRTSGGGGTQYF
CDR3nt: TGTGCCAGCAGTGATCGTACTAGCGGGGGGGGAGGTACGCAGTATTTT

d_gene: .
j_gene: TRBJ1-6
v_gene: TRBV14
abundance: .
CDR3aa: CASSRSQGVNSPLHF
CDR3nt: TGTGCCAGCAGCCGAAGTCAGGGTGTCAATTCACCCCTCCACTTT

d_gene: .
j_gene: TRBJ2-3
v_gene: TRBV5-1
abundance: .
CDR3aa: CASRYRGEADTQYF
CDR3nt: TGCGCCAGCAGATACAGAGGGGAGGCAGATACGCAGTATTTT

d_gene: TRBD2
j_gene: TRBJ2-1
v_gene: TRBV7-9
abundance: .
CDR3aa: CASSLYSGGPRANEQFF
CDR3nt: TGTGCCAGCAGCTTATATAGCGGGGGGCCACGTGCCAATGAGCAGTTCTTC

d_gene: .
j_gene: TRBJ2-7
v_gene: TRBV2
abundance: .
CDR3aa: CASSAGSLAYEQYF
CDR3nt: TGTGCCAGCAGTGCTGGTAGCCTCGCCTACGAGCAGTACTTC

d_gene: TRBD2
j_gene: TRBJ2-3
v_gene: TRBV28
abundance: .
CDR3aa: CASSPTSSGRAQDTQYF
CDR3nt: TGTGCCAGCAGTCCCACCTCTAGCGGGAGGGCCCAAGATACGCAGTATTTT

d_gene: .
j_gene: TRBJ1-3
v_gene: TRBV29-1
abundance: .
CDR3aa: CSAGRTAGNTIYF
CDR3nt: TGCAGCGCTGGCCGGACAGCCGGAAACACCATATATTTT

d_gene: TRBD2
j_gene: TRBJ2-2
v_gene: TRBV29-1
abundance: .
CDR3aa: CSAKDTSGGDTGELFF
CDR3nt: TGCAGCGCCAAAGATACTAGCGGGGGGGACACCGGGGAGCTGTTTTTT

d_gene: .
j_gene: TRBJ2-5
v_gene: TRBV11-3
abundance: .
CDR3aa: CASSSGLASPETQYF
CDR3nt: TGTGCCAGCAGCTCCGGACTGGCTAGTCCCGAGACCCAGTACTTC

d_gene: .
j_gene: TRBJ1-6
v_gene: TRBV28
abundance: .
CDR3aa: CASTPRRGSPLHF
CDR3nt: TGTGCCAGCACTCCACGCAGGGGATCACCCCTCCACTTT

d_gene: .
j_gene: TRBJ1-2
v_gene: TRBV10-1
abundance: .
CDR3aa: CASSAGWSSNSGYTF
CDR3nt: TGCGCCAGCAGTGCGGGGTGGTCGTCAAACTCTGGCTACACCTTC

d_gene: .
j_gene: TRBJ2-5
v_gene: TRBV29-1
abundance: .
CDR3aa: CSVAQRAGRETQYF
CDR3nt: TGCAGCGTTGCCCAGCGGGCGGGGAGAGAGACCCAGTACTTC

d_gene: TRBD1
j_gene: TRBJ2-5
v_gene: TRBV2
abundance: .
CDR3aa: CASEKTGYETQYF
CDR3nt: TGTGCCAGCGAGAAGACAGGGTACGAGACCCAGTACTTC